Listed below are T cell receptor beta chains from one sample, sequenced in a study of blood T cell repertoires in COVID-19. Assay: immunoSEQ multiplex PCR; the TCRdb copy retains only in-frame clones and omits some. Of around 140,000 clones listed, nearly 90% were seen once; the top ten hold around 1.9%. Specimen: peripheral blood. Receptors originate from a man in his 70s with acute or convalescent COVID-19. Both conserved end residues are part of each CDR3. The D gene is left open where the match is weak. Clone size is shown for a subset of rows, as once, few, many or a class of expanded clone.

clone_size j_call d_call v_call cdr3_aa cdr3_nt
NA TRBJ1-1 NA TRBV7-9 CASTSLGPEGTEAFF TGTGCCAGCACCTCACTTGGACCAGAGGGCACTGAAGCTTTCTTT
NA TRBJ1-4 TRBD1 TRBV11-2 CASSLLDRGPTFF TGTGCCAGCAGCTTGTTGGACAGGGGCCCTACCTTTTTT
NA TRBJ1-1 TRBD1 TRBV5-1 CASSQGTGANTEAFF TGCGCCAGCAGCCAAGGGACAGGGGCTAACACTGAAGCTTTCTTT
NA TRBJ2-1 TRBD1 TRBV6-5 CASSYRDRGGYEQFF TGTGCCAGCAGTTATAGGGACAGGGGGGGGTATGAGCAGTTCTTC
NA TRBJ2-5 TRBD2 TRBV5-1 CASSTTWGSGQQETQYF TGCGCCAGCTCGACGACTTGGGGTAGCGGGCAACAAGAGACCCAGTACTTC
NA TRBJ2-1 TRBD2 TRBV7-8 CASSRSGGAGNEQFF TGTGCCAGCAGCCGTAGCGGGGGGGCAGGCAATGAGCAGTTCTTC
NA TRBJ1-1 NA TRBV28 CASSPYRGNTEAFF TGTGCCAGCAGTCCCTATCGGGGGAACACTGAAGCTTTCTTT
NA TRBJ1-5 NA TRBV19 CASIARHSNQPQHF TGTGCCAGTATCGCCAGGCATAGCAATCAGCCCCAGCATTTT
NA TRBJ2-2 NA TRBV7-9 CASSSGSRETGELFF TGTGCCAGCAGCTCCGGTAGTCGGGAAACCGGGGAGCTGTTTTTT
NA TRBJ2-3 NA TRBV7-9 CASSFKGASTDTQYF TGTGCCAGCAGCTTTAAGGGAGCTAGCACAGATACGCAGTATTTT
once TRBJ1-4 NA TRBV6-6 CASSAPEARGEKLFF TGTGCCAGCAGTGCCCCCGAGGCCAGGGGTGAAAAACTGTTTTTT
NA TRBJ2-4 TRBD2 TRBV29-1 CSVEGRGTSGSQAKNIQYF TGCAGCGTTGAAGGGCGGGGGACTAGCGGGAGCCAAGCCAAAAACATTCAGTACTTC
NA TRBJ1-5 NA TRBV10-2 CASSDLNQPQHF TGCGCCAGCAGTGATCTAAACCAGCCCCAGCATTTT
NA TRBJ2-4 NA TRBV12-5 CASGLGLEGKNIQYF TGTGCTAGTGGTTTAGGACTGGAGGGCAAAAACATTCAGTACTTC
NA TRBJ2-5 NA TRBV5-8 CASSFGREETQYF TGTGCCAGCAGCTTTGGGCGGGAAGAGACCCAGTACTTC
NA TRBJ2-2 TRBD1 TRBV5-6 CASSRGGRGPNTGELFF TGTGCCAGCAGCCGGGGTGGCAGGGGGCCGAACACCGGGGAGCTGTTTTTT
NA TRBJ2-5 TRBD2 TRBV18 CASSPGSGRETQYF TGTGCCAGCTCACCAGGCAGCGGGAGGGAGACCCAGTACTTC
NA TRBJ1-5 TRBD1 TRBV18 CASSHGTGGEQPQHF TGTGCCAGCTCACACGGGACAGGGGGGGAACAGCCCCAGCATTTT
NA TRBJ1-4 NA TRBV27 CASSFRGGKKLFF TGTGCCAGCAGTTTTCGGGGGGGCAAAAAACTGTTTTTT
NA TRBJ1-3 NA TRBV7-9 CASSLGTDSGNTIYF TGTGCCAGCAGCTTAGGGACAGACTCTGGAAACACCATATATTTT
NA TRBJ1-4 NA TRBV6-5 CASSSGATNEKLFF TGTGCCAGCAGTTCCGGGGCAACTAATGAAAAACTGTTTTTT
NA TRBJ2-5 NA TRBV19 CASSITGSSETQYF TGTGCCAGTAGTATAACGGGTTCTTCCGAGACCCAGTACTTC